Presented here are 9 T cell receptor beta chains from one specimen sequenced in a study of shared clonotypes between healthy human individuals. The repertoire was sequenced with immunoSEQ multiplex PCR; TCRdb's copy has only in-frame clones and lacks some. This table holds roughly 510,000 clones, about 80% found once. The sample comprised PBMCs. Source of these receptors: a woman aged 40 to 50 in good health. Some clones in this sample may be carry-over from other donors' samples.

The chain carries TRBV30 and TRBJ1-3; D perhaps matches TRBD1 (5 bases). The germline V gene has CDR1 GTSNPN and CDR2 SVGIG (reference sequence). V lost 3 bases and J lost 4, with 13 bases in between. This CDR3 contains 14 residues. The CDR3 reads CAWSPQGFGNTIYF. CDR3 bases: TGTGCCTGGAGCCCCCAGGGCTTCGGAAACACCATATATTTT.

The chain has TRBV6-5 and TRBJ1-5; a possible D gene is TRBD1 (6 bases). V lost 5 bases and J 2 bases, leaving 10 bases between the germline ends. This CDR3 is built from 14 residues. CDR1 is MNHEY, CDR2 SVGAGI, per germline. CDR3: CASSPDRGNQPQHF. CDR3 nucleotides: TGTGCCAGCAGTCCGGACAGAGGCAATCAGCCCCAGCATTTT.

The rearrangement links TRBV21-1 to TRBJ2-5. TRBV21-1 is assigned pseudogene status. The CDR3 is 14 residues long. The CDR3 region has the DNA TGTGCCAGCAGCAAAGCATTCGAGGGGGAGACCCAGTACTTC. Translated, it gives CASSKAFEGETQYF.

The CDR3 reads CASSWSRGTNTGELFF. The CDR3 nucleotides are TGTGCCAGCAGTTGGTCCAGGGGTACGAACACCGGGGAGCTGTTTTTT. This sequence joins TRBV7-2 and TRBJ2-2, with a weak D call TRBD1 (6 bases). Germline values: CDR1 SGHTA, CDR2 FQGNSA. V was cut by 6 bases and J by 0 bases, with 14 bases left in between. The CDR3 is 16 amino acids.

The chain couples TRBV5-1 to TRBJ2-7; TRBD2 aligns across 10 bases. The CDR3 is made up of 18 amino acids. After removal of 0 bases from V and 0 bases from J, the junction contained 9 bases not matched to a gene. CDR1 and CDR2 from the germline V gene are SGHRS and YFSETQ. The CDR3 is CASSLEAGGPGLSYEQYF. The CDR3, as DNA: TGCGCCAGCAGCTTGGAAGCGGGAGGGCCCGGACTCTCCTACGAGCAGTACTTC.

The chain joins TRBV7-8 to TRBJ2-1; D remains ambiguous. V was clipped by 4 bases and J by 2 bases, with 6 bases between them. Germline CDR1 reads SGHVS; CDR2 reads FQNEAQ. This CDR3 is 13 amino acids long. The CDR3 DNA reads TGTGCCAGCAGCTGGGCCCCCTACAATGAGCAGTTCTTC. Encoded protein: CASSWAPYNEQFF. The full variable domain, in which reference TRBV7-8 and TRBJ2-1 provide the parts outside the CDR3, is GAGVSQSPRYKVAKRGQDVALRCDPISGHVSLFWYQQALGQGPEFLTYFQNEAQLDKSGLPSDRFFAERPEGSVSTLKIQRTQQEDSAVYLCASSWAPYNEQFFGPGTRLTVL.

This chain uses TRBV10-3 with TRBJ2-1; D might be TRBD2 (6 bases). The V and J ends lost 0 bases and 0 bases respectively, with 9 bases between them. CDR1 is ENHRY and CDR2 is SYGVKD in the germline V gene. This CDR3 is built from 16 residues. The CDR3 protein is CAISESDGSSYNEQFF. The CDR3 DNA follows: TGTGCCATCAGTGAGTCCGACGGGAGCTCCTACAATGAGCAGTTCTTC.

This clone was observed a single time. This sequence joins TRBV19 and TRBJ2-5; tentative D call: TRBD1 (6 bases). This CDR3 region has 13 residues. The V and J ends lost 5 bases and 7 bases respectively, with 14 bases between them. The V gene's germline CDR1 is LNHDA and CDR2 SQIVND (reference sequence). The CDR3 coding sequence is TGTGCCAGTAGTCCCAGGGGCGTGGGGACCCAGTACTTC. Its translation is CASSPRGVGTQYF.

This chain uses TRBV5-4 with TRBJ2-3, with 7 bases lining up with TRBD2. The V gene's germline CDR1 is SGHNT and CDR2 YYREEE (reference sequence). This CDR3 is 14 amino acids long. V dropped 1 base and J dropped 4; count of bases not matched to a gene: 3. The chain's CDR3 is CASSLWRESDTQYF. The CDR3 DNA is TGTGCCAGCAGCTTGTGGCGGGAGTCAGATACGCAGTATTTT.